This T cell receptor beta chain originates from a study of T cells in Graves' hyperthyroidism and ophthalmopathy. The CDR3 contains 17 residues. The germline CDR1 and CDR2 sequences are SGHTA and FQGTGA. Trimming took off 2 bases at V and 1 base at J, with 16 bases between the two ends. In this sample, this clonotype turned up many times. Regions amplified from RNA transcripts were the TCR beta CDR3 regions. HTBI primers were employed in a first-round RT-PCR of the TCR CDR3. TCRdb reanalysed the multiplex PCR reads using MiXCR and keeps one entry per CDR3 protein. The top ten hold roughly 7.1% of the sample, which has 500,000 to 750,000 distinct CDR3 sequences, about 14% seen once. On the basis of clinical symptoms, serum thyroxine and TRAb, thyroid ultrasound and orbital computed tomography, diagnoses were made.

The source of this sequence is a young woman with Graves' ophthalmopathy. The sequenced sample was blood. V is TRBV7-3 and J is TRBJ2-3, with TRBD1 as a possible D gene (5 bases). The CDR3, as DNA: TGTGCCAGCAGCTTACGGCCTCAGGGAAGGGGCACAGATACGCAGTATTTT. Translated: CASSLRPQGRGTDTQYF.